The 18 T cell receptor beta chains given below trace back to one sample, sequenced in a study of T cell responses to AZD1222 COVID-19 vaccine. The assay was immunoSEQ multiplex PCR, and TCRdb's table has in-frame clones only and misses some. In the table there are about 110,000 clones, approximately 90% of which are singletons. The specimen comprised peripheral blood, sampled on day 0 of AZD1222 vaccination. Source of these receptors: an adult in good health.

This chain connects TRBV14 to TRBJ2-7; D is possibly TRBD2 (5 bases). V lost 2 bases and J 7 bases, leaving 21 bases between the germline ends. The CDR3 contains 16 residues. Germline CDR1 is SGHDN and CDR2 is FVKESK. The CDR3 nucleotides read TGTGCCAGCAGCCAATCCCCAGGACCTTCACTAGTGGAGCAGTACTTC. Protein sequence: CASSQSPGPSLVEQYF.

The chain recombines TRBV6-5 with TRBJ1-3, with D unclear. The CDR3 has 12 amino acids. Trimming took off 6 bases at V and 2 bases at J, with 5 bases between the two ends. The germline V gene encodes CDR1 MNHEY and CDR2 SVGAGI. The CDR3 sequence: CASRSTGNTIYF. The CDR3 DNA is TGTGCCAGCAGATCTACTGGAAACACCATATATTTT.

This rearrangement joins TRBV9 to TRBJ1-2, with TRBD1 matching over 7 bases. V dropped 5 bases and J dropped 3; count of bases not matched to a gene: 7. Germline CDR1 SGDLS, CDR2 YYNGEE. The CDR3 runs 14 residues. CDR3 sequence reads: CASRGPTGDYGYTF. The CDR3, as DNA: TGTGCCAGCAGAGGTCCAACAGGGGACTATGGCTACACCTTC.

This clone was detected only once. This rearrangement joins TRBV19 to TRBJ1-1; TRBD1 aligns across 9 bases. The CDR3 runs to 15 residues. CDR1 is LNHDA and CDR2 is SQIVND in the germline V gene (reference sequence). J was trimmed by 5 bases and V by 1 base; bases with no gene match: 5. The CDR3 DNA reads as TGTGCCAGTAGTATAGGCGGACAGGGGTGGACTGAAGCTTTCTTT. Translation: CASSIGGQGWTEAFF.

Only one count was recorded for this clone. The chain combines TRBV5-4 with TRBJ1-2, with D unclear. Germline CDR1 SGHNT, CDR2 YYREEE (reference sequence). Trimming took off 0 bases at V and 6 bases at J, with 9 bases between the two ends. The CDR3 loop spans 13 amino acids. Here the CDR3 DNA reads TGTGCCAGCAGCTTGGAAGCAGAGGATGGCTACACCTTC. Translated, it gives CASSLEAEDGYTF. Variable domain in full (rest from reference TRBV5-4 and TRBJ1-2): ETGVTQSPTHLIKTRGQQVTLRCSSQSGHNTVSWYQQALGQGPQFIFQYYREEENGRGNFPPRFSGLQFPNYSSELNVNALELDDSALYLCASSLEAEDGYTFGSGTRLTVV.

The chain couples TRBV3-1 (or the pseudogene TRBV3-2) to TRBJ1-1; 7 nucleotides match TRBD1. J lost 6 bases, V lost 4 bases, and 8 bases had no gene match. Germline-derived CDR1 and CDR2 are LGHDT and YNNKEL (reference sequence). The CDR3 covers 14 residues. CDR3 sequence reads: CASSLDREGAEAFF. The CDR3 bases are TGTGCCAGCAGCCTCGACAGGGAGGGGGCTGAAGCTTTCTTT.

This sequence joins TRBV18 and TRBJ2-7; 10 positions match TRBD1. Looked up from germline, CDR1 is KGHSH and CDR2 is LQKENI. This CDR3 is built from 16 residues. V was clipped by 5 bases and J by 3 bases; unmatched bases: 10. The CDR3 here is CASSARGQGTDYEQYF. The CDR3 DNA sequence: TGTGCCAGCTCAGCGAGGGGACAGGGGACAGACTACGAGCAGTACTTC.

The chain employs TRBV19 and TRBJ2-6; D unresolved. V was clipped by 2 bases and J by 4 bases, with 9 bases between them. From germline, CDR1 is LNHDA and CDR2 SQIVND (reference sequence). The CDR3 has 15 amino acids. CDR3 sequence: CASSIMTLGANVLTF. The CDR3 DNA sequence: TGTGCCAGTAGTATAATGACTCTGGGGGCCAACGTCCTGACTTTC.

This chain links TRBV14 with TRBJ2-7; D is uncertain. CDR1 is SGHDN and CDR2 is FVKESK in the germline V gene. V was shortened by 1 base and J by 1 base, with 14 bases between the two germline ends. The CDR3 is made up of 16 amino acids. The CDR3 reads CASSQVGPLGSYEQYF. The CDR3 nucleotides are TGTGCCAGCAGCCAAGTGGGCCCTCTCGGGTCCTACGAGCAGTACTTC.

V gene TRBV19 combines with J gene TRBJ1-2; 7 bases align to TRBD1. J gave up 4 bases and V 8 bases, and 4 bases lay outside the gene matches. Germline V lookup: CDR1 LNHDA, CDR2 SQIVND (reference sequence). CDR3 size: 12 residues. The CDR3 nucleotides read TGTGCCAGTTCCCCAGGGGGCTATGGCTACACCTTC. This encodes CASSPGGYGYTF.

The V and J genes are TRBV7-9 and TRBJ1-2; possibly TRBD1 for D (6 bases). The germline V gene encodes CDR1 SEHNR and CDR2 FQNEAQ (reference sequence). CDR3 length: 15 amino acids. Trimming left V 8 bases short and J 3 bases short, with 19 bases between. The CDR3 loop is CASDPGGGADYGYTF. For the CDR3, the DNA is TGTGCCAGCGACCCGGGGGGCGGCGCTGACTATGGCTACACCTTC.

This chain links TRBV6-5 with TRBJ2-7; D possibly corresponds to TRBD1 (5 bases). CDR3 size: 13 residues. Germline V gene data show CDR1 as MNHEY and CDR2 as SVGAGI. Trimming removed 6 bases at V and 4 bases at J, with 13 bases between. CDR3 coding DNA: TGTGCCAGCAGCCACCCAGGGATGTACGAGCAGTACTTC. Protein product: CASSHPGMYEQYF.

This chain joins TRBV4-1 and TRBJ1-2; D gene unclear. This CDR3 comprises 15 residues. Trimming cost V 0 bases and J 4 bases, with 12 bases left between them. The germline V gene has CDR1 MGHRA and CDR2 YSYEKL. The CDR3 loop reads CASSQESVRFYGYTF. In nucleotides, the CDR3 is TGCGCCAGCAGCCAAGAAAGTGTCAGATTCTATGGCTACACCTTC.

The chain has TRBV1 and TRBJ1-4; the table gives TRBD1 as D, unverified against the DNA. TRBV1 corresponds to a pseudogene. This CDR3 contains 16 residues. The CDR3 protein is CTSSQIWSTGNEKLFF. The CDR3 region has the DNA TGCACCAGCAGCCAAATTTGGTCGACAGGGAATGAAAAACTGTTTTTT.

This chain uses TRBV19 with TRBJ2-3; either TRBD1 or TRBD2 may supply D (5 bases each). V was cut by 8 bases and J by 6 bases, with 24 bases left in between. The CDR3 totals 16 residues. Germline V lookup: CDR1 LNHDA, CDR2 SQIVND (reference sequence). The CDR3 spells CASQPKWGGRGDTQYF. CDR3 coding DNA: TGTGCCAGTCAACCGAAGTGGGGTGGACGGGGCGATACGCAGTATTTT.

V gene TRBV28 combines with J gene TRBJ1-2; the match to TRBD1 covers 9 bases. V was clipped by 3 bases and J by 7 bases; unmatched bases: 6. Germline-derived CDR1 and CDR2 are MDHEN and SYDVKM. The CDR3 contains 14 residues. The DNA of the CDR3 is TGTGCCAGCAGTTTTGGACAGGGGTTCAGTGGCTACACCTTC. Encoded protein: CASSFGQGFSGYTF.

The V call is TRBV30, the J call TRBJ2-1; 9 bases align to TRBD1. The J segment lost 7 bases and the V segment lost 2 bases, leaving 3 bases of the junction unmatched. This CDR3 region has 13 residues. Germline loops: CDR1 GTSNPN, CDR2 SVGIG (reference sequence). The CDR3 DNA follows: TGTGCCTGGAGTACAGGGGGCTTGAATGAGCAGTTCTTC. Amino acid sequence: CAWSTGGLNEQFF.

CDR3 coding DNA: TGTGCCAGCAGTGACCAGGGGTCAGATACGCAGTATTTT. Amino acids: CASSDQGSDTQYF. The chain employs TRBV6-4 and TRBJ2-3; a possible D gene is TRBD1 (6 bases). Trimming pared 2 bases from V and 4 bases from J, leaving 7 bases between. Looked up from germline, CDR1 is MRHNA and CDR2 is SNTAGT. The CDR3 is made up of 13 amino acids.